This T cell receptor (beta chain) was found in a study of T cells in Graves' hyperthyroidism and ophthalmopathy (dated by TCRdb to the late 2010s). Notes on the research overall: Peripheral blood was collected at initial diagnosis, before any treatment. The 100 or so discovery patients were randomly split 7:3 into training and test sets. Whether ophthalmopathy could be predicted prospectively was tested in an independent validation cohort made up of 18 to 20 hyperthyroidism patients plus 17 patients who later progressed to ophthalmopathy. Once sampling was done, hyperthyroidism patients were given methimazole at a starting dose of 30 mg daily, whereas ophthalmopathy patients were given high-dose intravenous methylprednisolone. The study also compared thyroid tissue and blood T-cell repertoires from five or six Graves' hyperthyroidism patients. A discovery cohort of around 98 patients, 43 with Graves' ophthalmopathy and 55 to 65 with stable Graves' hyperthyroidism, was used to find distinguishing TCR V-J signatures. The paper describes TCR Vbeta CDR3 sequencing of 120 to 150 peripheral blood samples, made up of approximately 40 ophthalmopathy patients, around 73 hyperthyroidism patients and 17 progressor patients.

This clonotype was counted many times. There is no known antigen for this receptor. Qualities for individual bases were not recorded, and no much larger clone is one base off. Reading from cysteine to phenylalanine, the CDR3 counts 11 amino acids. Only the CDR3 portion is preserved as DNA: 33 bases, with reading frame beginning at the first base. CDR1 SGHDN and CDR2 FVKESK were looked up in the germline V gene. The junction carries 8 bases between V and J, which are trimmed by 8 bases and 4 bases respectively. Results and caveats for the whole study, not just this receptor: Most expanded thyroid clonotypes (frequency above 0.001) were also detected in blood, a finding suggesting that blood repertoires may reflect thyroid immune responses. Ophthalmopathy was separated from stable hyperthyroidism by a 13 V-J signature model, with roughly 88% sensitivity and roughly 84% specificity obtained in cross-validation and 80%/75% obtained in testing. Sample size was not statistically predetermined, and investigators were not blinded to group allocation. In validation, the model predicted progression to ophthalmopathy a median of approximately 6.3 months before onset, with about 67% sensitivity and 72.22% specificity.

Moderately to severely active disease, a Clinical Activity Score of at least 3, a NOSPECS grade of at least 4, and a duration under 3 months were present in ophthalmopathy patients. Patients with uncontrolled infections, other autoimmune diseases, pregnancy or lactation were excluded. Diagnoses relied on clinical symptoms, serum thyroxine and TRAb, thyroid ultrasound and orbital computed tomography. PBMCs were separated from 8 to 10 ml of fresh peripheral blood using Ficoll-Paque density gradient centrifugation. Trizol reagent was used to extract total RNA, and RNA quality was then checked on an Agilent 2100 Bioanalyzer. The TCR beta CDR3 regions were amplified from the RNA transcripts. The TCR CDR3 was subjected to a first round of RT-PCR using the HTBI primer set and the Qiagen OneStep RT-PCR kit. Libraries were constructed in a second round of multiplex PCR, after which size selection and purification were performed. Sequencing of the libraries was done on an Illumina HiSeq2000 using paired-end 100 bp reads. Per the authors' processing: SOAPnuke was used to process the raw data, with reads discarded if the reads contained adapters or uncalled bases, had a mean Phred below 15, or lacked an exact constant-primer or identifier match. High-quality paired reads were merged with COPE v1.2.5, and unique nucleotide sequences were defined as clonotypes. Clonotypes were aligned to IMGT TRBV, TRBD and TRBJ reference segments using MiTCR v1.1. The analysis included only V-J combinations with a frequency above 0.0001, which together covered around 99% of the repertoires. The TCS score was defined as the ratio of F50 (clonal expansion) to E x V (chaos), calculated using BLOSUM62-based TCRdist between CDR3 peptides within each V-J. Welch's t-statistics and random forest reduced roughly 530 V-J features to fewer than 15, which were used in a naive Bayes classifier (R e1071). Thyroid-blood repertoire similarity was quantified with the Morisita-Horn index. The public reads were quality trimmed at Q25 with fastp and then assembled into clones with MiXCR by TCRdb, keeping productive beta chains. CDR3 protein duplicates are merged, each entry listing the most common genes and DNA. It is TCRdb's table, rather than the study itself, that gives the V and J calls and clone size. The sample includes about 610,000 distinct CDR3 sequences, with roughly 15% observed a single time. The leading ten clones occupy roughly 4.3% of the sample.

The TCR sequence derives from a woman between 40 and 50 years old with Graves' ophthalmopathy. The chain links TRBV14 with TRBJ1-1, with no reliable assignment of the D segment. Material for sequencing was blood. The CDR3 loop reads CASGRATEAFF. The sequence in DNA is TGTGCCAGCGGGCGCGCCACTGAAGCTTTCTTT.